The 5 T cell receptor beta chains below come from one sample, sequenced in a study of cytomegalovirus exposure and HLA in healthy donors. 60 Vbeta and 13 Jbeta primers were used in PCR. The table came from immunoSEQ multiplex PCR; TCRdb's copy has only in-frame clones and leaves some out. The sample yields under 200,000 clones, just under 80% seen once. The sample consisted of PBMCs. The receptors here all came from a man between 25 and 39 years old in good health and CMV-seronegative.

J is TRBJ2-1 and V is TRBV6-1; 12 bases map to TRBD2. The germline V gene encodes CDR1 MNHNS and CDR2 SASEGT. With 3 bases clipped from V and 4 bases from J, the junction kept 4 bases outside the gene matches. This CDR3 is 16 amino acids long. The CDR3 DNA sequence: TGTGCCAGCAGTGAGGCTCTAGCGGGAGGGTACAATGAGCAGTTCTTC. Translation: CASSEALAGGYNEQFF.

The J gene is TRBJ1-4, the V gene TRBV28; D unclear. The germline V and J ends were trimmed by 7 bases and 5 bases, with 14 bases remaining between them. This CDR3 has 14 amino acids. CDR1 and CDR2 from the germline V gene are MDHEN and SYDVKM. CDR3: CASNEGGENEKLFF. The CDR3, as DNA: TGTGCCAGCAACGAAGGAGGAGAGAATGAAAAACTGTTTTTT.

The chain combines TRBV30 with TRBJ2-7; D is ambiguous. Germline V gene sequence: CDR1 GTSNPN, CDR2 SVGIG (reference sequence). The CDR3 covers 11 residues. V lost 4 bases and J 3 bases, leaving 7 bases between the germline ends. CDR3 in DNA: TGTGCCTGGACTCATAGCTACGAGCAGTACTTC. Protein sequence: CAWTHSYEQYF.

The chain uses TRBV14 and TRBJ2-3; 8 nucleotides align to TRBD2. Germline V lookup: CDR1 SGHDN, CDR2 FVKESK. The CDR3 runs to 13 residues. The V segment lost 0 bases and the J segment 9 bases; nucleotides outside the gene matches: 2. This CDR3 reads CASSQDRGGTQYF. In nucleotides, the CDR3 is TGTGCCAGCAGCCAAGATCGGGGGGGGACGCAGTATTTT.

The chain links TRBV4-3 to TRBJ2-7; TRBD2 matches 11 bases. The CDR3 is 16 amino acids. With V trimmed by 0 bases and J by 2 bases, 3 bases remained unmatched. CDR1 LGHNA and CDR2 YSLEER come from the germline V gene. The CDR3 protein is CASSQDLLAGAYEQYF. The CDR3 coding sequence is TGCGCCAGCAGCCAAGATTTACTAGCGGGAGCCTACGAGCAGTACTTC.